These T cell receptor beta chains were read from a single sample in a study of blood T cell dynamics during melanoma immunotherapy. The table came from immunoSEQ multiplex PCR; TCRdb's copy has only in-frame clones and leaves some out. The table shows 1,400 or so clones, with around three quarters occurring only once. Sequencing was performed on central memory CD8+ T cells from blood, taken from a patient treated with checkpoint blockade. All receptors derive from a human donor with melanoma. The CDR3 runs from the conserved cysteine through the conserved F or W. The D gene is left open where the match is weak. Clone size is shown for a subset of rows, as once, few, many or a class of expanded clone.

D gene	V gene	clone size	J gene	CDR3 protein	CDR3 DNA
TRBD2	TRBV30	-	TRBJ2-7	CAWSSGVQSEQYF	TGTGCCTGGAGTAGCGGGGTGCAGAGCGAGCAGTACTTC
-	TRBV30	few	TRBJ1-2	CAWKGYDYGYTF	TGTGCCTGGAAAGGTTATGACTATGGCTACACCTTC
TRBD2	TRBV29-1	-	TRBJ2-2	CSVGGSMVGELFF	TGCAGCGTTGGCGGGAGTATGGTCGGGGAGCTGTTTTTT
-	TRBV18	few	TRBJ1-2	CASSPPTESYGYTF	TGTGCCAGCTCACCGCCTACAGAATCCTATGGCTACACCTTC
-	TRBV2	-	TRBJ2-3	CASAEESSPSTDTQYF	TGTGCCAGCGCCGAGGAGAGTTCCCCGTCCACTGATACGCAGTATTTT
TRBD2	TRBV6-4	-	TRBJ2-1	CASSDSTSGRNEQFF	TGTGCCAGCAGTGACTCTACTAGCGGAAGGAATGAGCAGTTCTTC
TRBD2	TRBV7-8	-	TRBJ2-1	CASSLGETKREVYEQFF	TGTGCCAGCAGCTTAGGAGAAACCAAGCGGGAGGTTTATGAGCAGTTCTTC
-	TRBV7-9	few	TRBJ2-4	CASSLSGAKNIQYF	TGTGCCAGCAGCTTATCTGGGGCCAAAAACATTCAGTACTTC
TRBD2	TRBV6-1	few	TRBJ2-5	CASSGTSGRNYFSGEETQYF	TGTGCCAGCAGTGGGACTAGCGGGAGGAATTATTTCAGCGGCGAAGAGACCCAGTACTTC
-	TRBV7-9	-	TRBJ1-1	CASSLTPGAGTEAFF	TGTGCCAGCAGCTTAACTCCAGGGGCGGGCACTGAAGCTTTCTTT
-	TRBV28	-	TRBJ1-5	CASRELRAHQPQHF	TGTGCCAGCAGGGAGCTCAGGGCCCATCAGCCCCAGCATTTT
-	TRBV30	-	TRBJ1-5	CAWSGGSNQPQHF	TGTGCCTGGAGTGGAGGAAGCAATCAGCCCCAGCATTTT
TRBD2	TRBV4-2	-	TRBJ2-1	CASSQRAGGPDNEQFF	TGTGCCAGCAGCCAACGGGCGGGAGGACCGGACAATGAGCAGTTCTTC
-	TRBV13	-	TRBJ1-1	CASSLKNTEAFF	TGTGCCAGCAGCTTAAAGAACACTGAAGCTTTCTTT
-	TRBV5-4	-	TRBJ2-1	CASSSYGEQFF	TGTGCCAGCAGTTCGTACGGTGAGCAGTTCTTC
-	TRBV9	-	TRBJ2-3	CASSVHGTDTQYF	TGTGCCAGCAGCGTACATGGCACAGATACGCAGTATTTT
-	TRBV27	-	TRBJ1-4	CASSRGGGPSTNEKLFF	TGTGCCAGCAGTAGAGGGGGGGGGCCCTCAACTAATGAAAAACTGTTTTTT
TRBD2	TRBV7-3	few	TRBJ2-2	CASSFVGLAIGGELFF	TGTGCCAGCAGCTTCGTGGGACTAGCAATAGGCGGGGAGCTGTTTTTT
TRBD2	TRBV9	-	TRBJ2-3	CASSVSGRAADTQYF	TGTGCCAGCAGCGTTAGCGGGAGGGCGGCCGATACGCAGTATTTT